Detailed here is one T cell receptor beta chain. Followed longitudinally, the Seattle patients had been enrolled during active infection. The data belong to a study of blood T cell repertoires in COVID-19. Across the whole study: Acute-phase and convalescent COVID-19 samples originated in the United States, Italy and Spain.

Produced via immunoSEQ multiplex PCR; TCRdb's table is partial and in-frame only. Counted here are about 120,000 clones, nearly 90% occurring once; the ten biggest clones make up 3.8%. The source material was peripheral blood. This clonotype was obtained from a woman aged 60-70 years with COVID-19, enrolled during active disease.

CDR3 sequence: CASSPDRPLSSGANVLTF. DNA for the CDR3: TGTGCCAGCAGCCCGGACAGACCCCTAAGCTCTGGGGCCAACGTCCTGACTTTC. This sequence joins TRBV4-2 and TRBJ2-6; a possible D gene is TRBD1 (6 bases). Trimming cost V 4 bases and J 0 bases, with 16 bases left between them. Germline assignment: CDR1 LGHNA and CDR2 YNFKEQ. The CDR3 contains 18 residues.